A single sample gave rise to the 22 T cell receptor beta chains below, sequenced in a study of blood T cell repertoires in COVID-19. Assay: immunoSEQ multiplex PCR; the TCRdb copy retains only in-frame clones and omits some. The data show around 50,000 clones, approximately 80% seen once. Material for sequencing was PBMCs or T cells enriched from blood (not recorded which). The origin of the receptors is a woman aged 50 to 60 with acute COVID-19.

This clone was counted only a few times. CDR3 coding DNA: TGCGCCAGCAGCCCTAGAACCGGCTTCTCCTACGAGCAGTACTTC. It is translated as CASSPRTGFSYEQYF. V gene TRBV4-1 combines with J gene TRBJ2-7, with D hard to call. V was cut by 4 bases and J by 0 bases, with 13 bases left in between. Per the germline V gene, CDR1 is MGHRA and CDR2 is YSYEKL. This CDR3 comprises 15 residues.

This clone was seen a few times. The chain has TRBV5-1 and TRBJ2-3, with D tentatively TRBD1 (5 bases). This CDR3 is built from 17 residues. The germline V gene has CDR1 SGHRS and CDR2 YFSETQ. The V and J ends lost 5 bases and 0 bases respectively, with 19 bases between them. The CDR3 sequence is CASRKESGATSTDTQYF. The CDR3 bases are TGCGCCAGCAGAAAGGAGTCTGGGGCCACAAGCACAGATACGCAGTATTTT.

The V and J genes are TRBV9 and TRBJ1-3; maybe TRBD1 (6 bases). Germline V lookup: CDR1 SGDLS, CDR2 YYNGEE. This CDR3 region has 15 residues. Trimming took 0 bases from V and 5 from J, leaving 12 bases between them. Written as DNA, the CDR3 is TGTGCCAGCAGCGTAGACGGACAGCCTAGAAACACCATATATTTT. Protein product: CASSVDGQPRNTIYF.

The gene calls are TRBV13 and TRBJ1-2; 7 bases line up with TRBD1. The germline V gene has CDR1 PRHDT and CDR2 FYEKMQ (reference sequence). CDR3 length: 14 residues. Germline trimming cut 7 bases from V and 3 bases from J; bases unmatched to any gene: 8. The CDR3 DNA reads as TGTGCCAGCACCCAACAGGGGTCGGACTATGGCTACACCTTC. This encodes CASTQQGSDYGYTF. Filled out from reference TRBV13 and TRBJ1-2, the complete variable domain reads AAGVIQSPRHLIKEKRETATLKCYPIPRHDTVYWYQQGPGQDPQFLISFYEKMQSDKGSIPDRFSAQQFSDYHSELNMSSLELGDSALYFCASTQQGSDYGYTFGSGTRLTVV.

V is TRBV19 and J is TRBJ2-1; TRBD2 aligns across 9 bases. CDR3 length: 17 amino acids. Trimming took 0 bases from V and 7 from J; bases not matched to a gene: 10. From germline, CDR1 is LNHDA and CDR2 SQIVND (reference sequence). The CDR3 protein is CASSIDSRAGGRNEQFF. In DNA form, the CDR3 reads TGTGCCAGTAGTATAGATAGCAGGGCGGGGGGGAGGAATGAGCAGTTCTTC.

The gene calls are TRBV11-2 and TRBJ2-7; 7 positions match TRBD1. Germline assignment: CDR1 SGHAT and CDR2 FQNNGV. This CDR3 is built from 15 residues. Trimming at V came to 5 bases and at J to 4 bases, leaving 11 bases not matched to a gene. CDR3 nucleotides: TGTGCCAGCAGCGTTAATCGTGTGACAGGGTACGAGCAGTACTTC. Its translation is CASSVNRVTGYEQYF.

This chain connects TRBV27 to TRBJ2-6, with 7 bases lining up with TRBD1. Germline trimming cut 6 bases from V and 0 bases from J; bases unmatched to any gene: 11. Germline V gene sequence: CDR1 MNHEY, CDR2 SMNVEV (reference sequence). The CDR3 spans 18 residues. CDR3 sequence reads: CASSRDSPSGSGANVLTF. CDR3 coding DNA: TGTGCCAGCAGCCGGGACAGCCCTTCCGGCTCTGGGGCCAACGTCCTGACTTTC.

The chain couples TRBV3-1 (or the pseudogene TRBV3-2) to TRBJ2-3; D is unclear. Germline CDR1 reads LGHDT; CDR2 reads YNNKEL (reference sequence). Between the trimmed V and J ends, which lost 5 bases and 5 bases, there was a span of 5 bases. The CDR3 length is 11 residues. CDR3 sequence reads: CASSGRDTQYF. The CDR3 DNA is TGTGCCAGCAGCGGGCGAGATACGCAGTATTTT.

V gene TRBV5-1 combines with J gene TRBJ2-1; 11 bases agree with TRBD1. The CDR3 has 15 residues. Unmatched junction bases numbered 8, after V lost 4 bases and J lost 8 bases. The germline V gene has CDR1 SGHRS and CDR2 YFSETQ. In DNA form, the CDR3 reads TGCGCCAGCAGCCCTGGACAGGGGGCTATGGATGAGCAGTTCTTC. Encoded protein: CASSPGQGAMDEQFF.

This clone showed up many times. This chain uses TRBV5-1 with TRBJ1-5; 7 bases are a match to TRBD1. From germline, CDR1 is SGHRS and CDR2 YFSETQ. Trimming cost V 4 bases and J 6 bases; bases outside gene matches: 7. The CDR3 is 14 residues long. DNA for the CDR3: TGCGCCAGCAGCCCGGGACAGCTAGGTCAGCCCCAGCATTTT. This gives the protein CASSPGQLGQPQHF.

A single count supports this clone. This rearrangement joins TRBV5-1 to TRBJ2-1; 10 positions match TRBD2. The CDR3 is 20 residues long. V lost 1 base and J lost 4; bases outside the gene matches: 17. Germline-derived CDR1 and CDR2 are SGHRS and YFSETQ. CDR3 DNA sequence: TGCGCCAGCAGCTTGACACCCATCTTTCGAGCGGGGGGGGTGTACAATGAGCAGTTCTTC. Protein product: CASSLTPIFRAGGVYNEQFF.

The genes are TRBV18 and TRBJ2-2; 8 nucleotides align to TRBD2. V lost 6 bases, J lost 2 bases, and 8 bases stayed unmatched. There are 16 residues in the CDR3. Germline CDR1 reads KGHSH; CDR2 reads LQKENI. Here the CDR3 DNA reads TGTGCCAGCTCCCTCAGCGGGGGCTTTAACACCGGGGAGCTGTTTTTT. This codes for CASSLSGGFNTGELFF.

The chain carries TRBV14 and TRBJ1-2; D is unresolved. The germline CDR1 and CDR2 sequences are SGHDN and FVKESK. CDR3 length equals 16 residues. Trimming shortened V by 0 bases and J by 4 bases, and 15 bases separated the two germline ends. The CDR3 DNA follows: TGTGCCAGCAGCCAAGATCCCCCCTCTATACCCTATGGCTACACCTTC. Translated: CASSQDPPSIPYGYTF.

The CDR3: CASSFLGNTIYF. As DNA, the CDR3 is TGTGCCAGCAGTTTCTTAGGAAACACCATATATTTT. The chain carries TRBV12-3 or TRBV12-4 and TRBJ1-3; D is uncertain. Deletions cut 3 bases from V and 4 bases from J, with 4 bases between. CDR3 size: 12 residues.

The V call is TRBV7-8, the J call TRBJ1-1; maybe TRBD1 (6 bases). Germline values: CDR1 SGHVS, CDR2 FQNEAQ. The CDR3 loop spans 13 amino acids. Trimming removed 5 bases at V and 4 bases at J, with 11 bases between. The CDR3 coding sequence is TGTGCCAGCAGCCGGACAGAAATCACTGAAGCTTTCTTT. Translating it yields CASSRTEITEAFF.

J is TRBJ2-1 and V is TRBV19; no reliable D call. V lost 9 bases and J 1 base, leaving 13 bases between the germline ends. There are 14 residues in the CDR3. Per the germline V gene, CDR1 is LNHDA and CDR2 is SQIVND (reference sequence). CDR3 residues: CASSRVNSYNEQFF. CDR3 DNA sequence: TGTGCCAGCTCCCGAGTCAATTCCTACAATGAGCAGTTCTTC.

The CDR3 nucleotides read TGCGCCAGCAGCGTGCTAGGCGGGGGGCGCACTGAAGCTTTCTTT. Its protein is CASSVLGGGRTEAFF. The chain is built from TRBV10-2 and TRBJ1-1, with D possibly being TRBD1 (6 bases). Germline lookup yields CDR1 WSHSY and CDR2 SAAADI. The length of the CDR3 is 15 residues. Trimming took off 6 bases at V and 4 bases at J, with 18 bases between the two ends.

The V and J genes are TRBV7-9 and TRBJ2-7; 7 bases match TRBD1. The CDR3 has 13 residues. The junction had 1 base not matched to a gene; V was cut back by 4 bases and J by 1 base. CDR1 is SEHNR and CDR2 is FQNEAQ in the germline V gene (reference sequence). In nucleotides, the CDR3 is TGTGCCAGCAGCTCACAGGGGTCCTACGAGCAGTACTTC. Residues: CASSSQGSYEQYF.

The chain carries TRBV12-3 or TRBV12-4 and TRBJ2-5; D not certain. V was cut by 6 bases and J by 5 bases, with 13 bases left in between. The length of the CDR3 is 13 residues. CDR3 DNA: TGTGCCAGCAGCCGAGAGGCGCGGGAGACCCAGTACTTC. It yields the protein CASSREARETQYF.

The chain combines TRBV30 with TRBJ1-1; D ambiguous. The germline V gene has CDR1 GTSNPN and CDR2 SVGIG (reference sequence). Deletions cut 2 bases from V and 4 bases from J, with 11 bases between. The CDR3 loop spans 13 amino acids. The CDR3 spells CAWSIRAGTEAFF. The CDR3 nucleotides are TGTGCCTGGAGTATCCGGGCGGGCACTGAAGCTTTCTTT.

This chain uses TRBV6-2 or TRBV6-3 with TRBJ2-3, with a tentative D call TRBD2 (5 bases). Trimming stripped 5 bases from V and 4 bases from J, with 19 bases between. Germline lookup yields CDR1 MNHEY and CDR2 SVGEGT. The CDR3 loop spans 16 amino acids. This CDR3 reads CASSPRGRVSADTQYF. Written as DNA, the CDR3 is TGTGCCAGCAGTCCACGCGGGCGGGTTAGCGCAGATACGCAGTATTTT.

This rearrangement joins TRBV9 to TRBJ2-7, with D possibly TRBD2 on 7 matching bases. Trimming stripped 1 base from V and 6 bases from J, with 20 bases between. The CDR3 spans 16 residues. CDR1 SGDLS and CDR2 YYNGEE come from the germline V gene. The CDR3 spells CASSVRGGALEGEQYF. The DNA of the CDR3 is TGTGCCAGCAGCGTAAGAGGGGGGGCGCTGGAAGGCGAGCAGTACTTC.